This TCR beta chain was captured in a study of blood T cells in healthy people across ages. Germline assignment: CDR1 SGHNT and CDR2 YYREEE (reference sequence). V lost 1 base, J lost 8 bases, and 37 bases lay in between. This CDR3 spans 22 amino acids. Many counts were recorded for this clonotype. Its target is unknown. General study findings and limits: Whereas aged donors had fewer naive CD4+ cells, long-lived donors had more of them and higher diversity.

PCR was performed a second time for about 7 to 11 cycles using a sample-barcoded 5' primer and a J-beta primer mix. TCRdb passed the 5' RACE reads through MiXCR, listing each CDR3 protein once. The sample shows around 1.5 million distinct CDR3 sequences, around 42% of them seen only once. The sequencing input was blood. This rearrangement joins TRBV5-4 to TRBJ2-1; D is undetermined. The sequence was collected from a young woman in good health. The CDR3 is CASSLNLGVIRARSIALDEQFF. CDR3 DNA sequence: TGTGCCAGCAGCTTGAACCTTGGAGTCATCAGAGCCCGAAGCATCGCTCTCGATGAGCAGTTCTTC.